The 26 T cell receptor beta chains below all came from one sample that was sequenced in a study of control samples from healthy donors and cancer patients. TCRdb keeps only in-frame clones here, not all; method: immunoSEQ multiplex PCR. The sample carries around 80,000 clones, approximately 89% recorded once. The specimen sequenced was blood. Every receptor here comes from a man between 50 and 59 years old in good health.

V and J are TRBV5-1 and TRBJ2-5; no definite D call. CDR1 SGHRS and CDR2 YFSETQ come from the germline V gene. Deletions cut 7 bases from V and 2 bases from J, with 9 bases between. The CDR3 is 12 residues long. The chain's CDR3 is CASSQQQETQYF. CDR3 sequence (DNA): TGCGCCAGCTCGCAACAGCAAGAGACCCAGTACTTC.

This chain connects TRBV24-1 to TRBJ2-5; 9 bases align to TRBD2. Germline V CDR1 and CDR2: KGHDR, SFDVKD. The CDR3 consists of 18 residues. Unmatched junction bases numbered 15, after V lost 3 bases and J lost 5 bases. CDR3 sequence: CATSDLVSGGPSGETQYF. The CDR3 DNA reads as TGTGCCACCAGTGATCTTGTGAGCGGGGGGCCGTCTGGGGAGACCCAGTACTTC.

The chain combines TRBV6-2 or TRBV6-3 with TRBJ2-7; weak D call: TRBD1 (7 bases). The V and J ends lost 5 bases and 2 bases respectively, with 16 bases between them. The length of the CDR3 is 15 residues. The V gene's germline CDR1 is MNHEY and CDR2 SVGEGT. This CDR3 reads CASSEGASDTYEQYV. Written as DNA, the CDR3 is TGTGCCAGCAGTGAGGGGGCTAGCGATACCTACGAGCAGTACGTC.

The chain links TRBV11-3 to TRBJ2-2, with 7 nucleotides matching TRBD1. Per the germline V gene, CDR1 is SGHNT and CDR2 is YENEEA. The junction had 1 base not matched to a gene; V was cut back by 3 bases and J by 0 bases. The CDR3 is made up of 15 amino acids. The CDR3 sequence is CASSFQGANTGELFF. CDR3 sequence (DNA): TGTGCCAGCAGCTTTCAGGGGGCGAACACCGGGGAGCTGTTTTTT.

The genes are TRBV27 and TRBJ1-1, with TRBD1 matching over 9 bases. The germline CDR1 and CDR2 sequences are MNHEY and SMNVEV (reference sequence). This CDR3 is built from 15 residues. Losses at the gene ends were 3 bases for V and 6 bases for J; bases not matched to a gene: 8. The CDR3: CASSLNRGQRPEAFF. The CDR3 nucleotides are TGTGCCAGCAGTTTGAACAGGGGGCAACGGCCTGAAGCTTTCTTT.

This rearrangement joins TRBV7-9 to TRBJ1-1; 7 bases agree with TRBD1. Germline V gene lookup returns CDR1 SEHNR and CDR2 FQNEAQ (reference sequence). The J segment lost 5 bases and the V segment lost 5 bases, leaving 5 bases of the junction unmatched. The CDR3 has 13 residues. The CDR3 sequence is CASSTGAVTEAFF. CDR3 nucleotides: TGTGCCAGCAGCACAGGGGCTGTTACTGAAGCTTTCTTT.

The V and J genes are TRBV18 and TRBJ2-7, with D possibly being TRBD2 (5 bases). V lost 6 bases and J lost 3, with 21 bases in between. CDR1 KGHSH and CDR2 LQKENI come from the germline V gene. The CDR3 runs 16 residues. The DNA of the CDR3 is TGTGCCAGCTCTGCCCCCGGGTCTAGGAGGATCTACGAGCAGTACTTC. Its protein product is CASSAPGSRRIYEQYF.

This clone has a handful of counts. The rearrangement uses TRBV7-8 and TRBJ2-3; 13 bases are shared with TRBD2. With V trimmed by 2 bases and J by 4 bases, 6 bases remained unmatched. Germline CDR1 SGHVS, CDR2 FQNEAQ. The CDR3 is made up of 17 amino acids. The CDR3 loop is CASSLRLAGGGADTQYF. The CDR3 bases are TGTGCCAGCAGCTTAAGACTAGCGGGAGGAGGGGCAGATACGCAGTATTTT.

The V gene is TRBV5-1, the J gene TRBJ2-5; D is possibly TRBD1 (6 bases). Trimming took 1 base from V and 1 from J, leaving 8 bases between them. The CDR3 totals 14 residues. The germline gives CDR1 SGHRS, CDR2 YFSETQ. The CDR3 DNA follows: TGCGCCAGCAGCTTGATGGGGGCCCAAGAGACCCAGTACTTC. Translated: CASSLMGAQETQYF.

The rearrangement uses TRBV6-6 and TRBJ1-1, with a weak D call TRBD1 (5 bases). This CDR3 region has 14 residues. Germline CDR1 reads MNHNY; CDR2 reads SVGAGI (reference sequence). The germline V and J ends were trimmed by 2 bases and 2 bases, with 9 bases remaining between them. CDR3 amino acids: CASSYVGTNTEAFF. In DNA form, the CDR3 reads TGTGCCAGCAGTTACGTAGGGACTAACACTGAAGCTTTCTTT.

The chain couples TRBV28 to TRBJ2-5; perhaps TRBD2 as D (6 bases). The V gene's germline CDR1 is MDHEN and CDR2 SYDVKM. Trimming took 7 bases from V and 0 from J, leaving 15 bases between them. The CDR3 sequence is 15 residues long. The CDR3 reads CASTPGVLYQETQYF. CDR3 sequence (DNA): TGTGCCAGCACTCCGGGGGTCCTATACCAAGAGACCCAGTACTTC.

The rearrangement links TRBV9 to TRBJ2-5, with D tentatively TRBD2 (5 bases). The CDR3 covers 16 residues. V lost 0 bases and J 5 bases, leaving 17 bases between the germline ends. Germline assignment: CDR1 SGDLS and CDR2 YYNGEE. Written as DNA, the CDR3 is TGTGCCAGCAGCGTAGGGGTTACCGGAGAGGGCGAGACCCAGTACTTC. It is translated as CASSVGVTGEGETQYF.

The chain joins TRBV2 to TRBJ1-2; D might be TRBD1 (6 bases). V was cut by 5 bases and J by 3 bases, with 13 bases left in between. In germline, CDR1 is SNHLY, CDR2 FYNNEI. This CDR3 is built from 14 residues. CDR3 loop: CASSRDTGYYGYTF. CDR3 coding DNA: TGTGCCAGCAGTCGAGATACAGGGTACTATGGCTACACCTTC.

CDR3 coding DNA: TGTGCCAGTAGTATCGTAGTCGGGGGAAGCTACACCTTC. This codes for CASSIVVGGSYTF. This chain joins TRBV19 and TRBJ1-2, with a tentative D call TRBD1 (5 bases). Trimming removed 3 bases at V and 9 bases at J, with 14 bases between. CDR1 LNHDA and CDR2 SQIVND come from the germline V gene (reference sequence). The CDR3 is 13 amino acids.

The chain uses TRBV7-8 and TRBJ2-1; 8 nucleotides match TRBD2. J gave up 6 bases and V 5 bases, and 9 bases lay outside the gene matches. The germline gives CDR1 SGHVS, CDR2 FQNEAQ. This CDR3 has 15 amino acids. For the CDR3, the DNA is TGTGCCAGCAGCCGAGGGGCGGGGGGCCCCAATGAGCAGTTCTTC. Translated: CASSRGAGGPNEQFF.

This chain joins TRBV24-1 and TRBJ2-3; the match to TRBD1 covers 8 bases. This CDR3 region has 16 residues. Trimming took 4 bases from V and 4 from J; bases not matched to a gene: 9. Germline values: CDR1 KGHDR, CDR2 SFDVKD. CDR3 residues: CATSESGGAKPDTQYF. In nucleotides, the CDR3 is TGTGCCACCAGTGAATCAGGGGGCGCAAAGCCAGATACGCAGTATTTT.

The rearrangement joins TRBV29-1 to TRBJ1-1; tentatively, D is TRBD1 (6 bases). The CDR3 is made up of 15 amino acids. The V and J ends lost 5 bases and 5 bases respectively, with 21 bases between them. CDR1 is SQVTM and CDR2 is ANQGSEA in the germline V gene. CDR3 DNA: TGCAGCGTTTTCAGGTGGGAGGGGGGTAGAACTGAAGCTTTCTTT. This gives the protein CSVFRWEGGRTEAFF.

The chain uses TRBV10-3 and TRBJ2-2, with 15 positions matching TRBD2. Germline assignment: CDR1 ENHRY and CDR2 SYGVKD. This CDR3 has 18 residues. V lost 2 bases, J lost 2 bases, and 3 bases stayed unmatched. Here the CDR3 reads CAISEGLAGGLNTGELFF. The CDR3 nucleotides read TGTGCCATCAGTGAGGGACTAGCGGGGGGGCTAAACACCGGGGAGCTGTTTTTT.

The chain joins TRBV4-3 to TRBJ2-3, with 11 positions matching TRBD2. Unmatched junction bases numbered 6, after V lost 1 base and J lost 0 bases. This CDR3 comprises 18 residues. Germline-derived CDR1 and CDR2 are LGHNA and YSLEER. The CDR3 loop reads CASSQGTSGSLSTDTQYF. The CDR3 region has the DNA TGCGCCAGCAGCCAAGGAACTAGCGGGAGCCTTAGCACAGATACGCAGTATTTT.

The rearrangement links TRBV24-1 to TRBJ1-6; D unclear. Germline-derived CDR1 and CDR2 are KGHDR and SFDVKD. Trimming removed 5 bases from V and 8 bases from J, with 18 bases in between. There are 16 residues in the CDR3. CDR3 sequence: CATSGESHRRYSPLHF. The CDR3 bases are TGTGCCACCAGTGGGGAGTCTCATAGGCGATATTCACCCCTCCACTTT.

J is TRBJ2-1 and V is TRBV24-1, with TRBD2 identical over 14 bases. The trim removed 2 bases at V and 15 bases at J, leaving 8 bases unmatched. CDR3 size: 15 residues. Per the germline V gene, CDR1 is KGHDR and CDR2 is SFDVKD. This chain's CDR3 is CATSDSRLAGGPSFF. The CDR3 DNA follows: TGTGCCACCAGTGATTCCAGACTAGCGGGGGGGCCCTCGTTCTTC.

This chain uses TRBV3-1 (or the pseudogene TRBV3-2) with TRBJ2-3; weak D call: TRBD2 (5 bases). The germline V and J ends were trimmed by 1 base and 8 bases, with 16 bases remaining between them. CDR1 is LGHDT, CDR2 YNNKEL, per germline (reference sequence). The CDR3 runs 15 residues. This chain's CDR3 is CASSQGTGPFGTQYF. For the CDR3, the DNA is TGTGCCAGCAGCCAAGGGACTGGACCCTTTGGTACGCAGTATTTT.

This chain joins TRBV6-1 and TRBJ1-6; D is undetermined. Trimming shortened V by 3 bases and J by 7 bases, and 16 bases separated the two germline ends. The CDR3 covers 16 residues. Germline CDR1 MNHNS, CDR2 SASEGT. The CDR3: CASSEYRKGLNSPLHF. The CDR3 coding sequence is TGTGCCAGCAGTGAGTATAGGAAAGGGTTGAATTCACCCCTCCACTTT.

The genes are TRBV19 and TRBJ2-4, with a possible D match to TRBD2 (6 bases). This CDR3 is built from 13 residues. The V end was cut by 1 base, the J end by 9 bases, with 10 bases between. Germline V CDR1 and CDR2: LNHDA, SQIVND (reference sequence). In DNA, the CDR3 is TGTGCCAGTAGTATAGCGGGGGAAAGCATTCAGTACTTC. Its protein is CASSIAGESIQYF.

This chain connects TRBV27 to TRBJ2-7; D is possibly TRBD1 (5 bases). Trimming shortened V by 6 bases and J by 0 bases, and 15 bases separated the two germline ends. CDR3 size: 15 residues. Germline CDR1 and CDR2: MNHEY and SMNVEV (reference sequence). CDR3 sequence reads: CASSLRGFFSYEQYF. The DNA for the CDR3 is TGTGCCAGCAGCCTAAGGGGCTTTTTCTCCTACGAGCAGTACTTC.

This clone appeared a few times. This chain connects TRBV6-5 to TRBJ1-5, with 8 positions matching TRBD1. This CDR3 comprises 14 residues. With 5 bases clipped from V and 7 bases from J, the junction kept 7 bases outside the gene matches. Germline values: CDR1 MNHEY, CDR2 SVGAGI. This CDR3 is CASSTSGGWQPQHF. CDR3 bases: TGTGCCAGCAGTACCTCAGGGGGCTGGCAGCCCCAGCATTTT.